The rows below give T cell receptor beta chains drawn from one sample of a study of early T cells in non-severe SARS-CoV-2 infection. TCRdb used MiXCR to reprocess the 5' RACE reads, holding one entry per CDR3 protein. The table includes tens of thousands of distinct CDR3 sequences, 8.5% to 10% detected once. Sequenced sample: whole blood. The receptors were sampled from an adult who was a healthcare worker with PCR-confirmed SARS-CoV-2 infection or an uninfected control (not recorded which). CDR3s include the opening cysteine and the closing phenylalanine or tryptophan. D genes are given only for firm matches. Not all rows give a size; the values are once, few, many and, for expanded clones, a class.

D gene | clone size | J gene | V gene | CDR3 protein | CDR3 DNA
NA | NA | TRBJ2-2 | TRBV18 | CASSATGTGELFF | TGTGCCAGCTCAGCCACGGGGACCGGGGAGCTGTTTTTT
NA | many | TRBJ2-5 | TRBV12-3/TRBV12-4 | CASSWTERETQYF | TGCGCCAGCAGCTGGACGGAGCGAGAGACCCAGTACTTC
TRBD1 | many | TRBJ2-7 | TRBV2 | CASSEDWPGQGAYEQYF | TGTGCCAGCAGTGAAGATTGGCCTGGACAGGGGGCCTACGAGCAGTACTTC
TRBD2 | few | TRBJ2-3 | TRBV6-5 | CASSSGLAGEDTQYF | TGTGCCAGCAGTTCAGGGCTAGCGGGGGAAGATACGCAGTATTTT
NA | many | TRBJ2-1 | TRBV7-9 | CASSPLGGGDNEQFF | TGTGCCAGCAGCCCATTGGGGGGGGGCGACAATGAGCAGTTCTTC
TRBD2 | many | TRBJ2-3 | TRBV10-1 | CASSPSGGTDTQYF | TGCGCCAGCAGTCCTAGCGGAGGCACAGATACGCAGTATTTT
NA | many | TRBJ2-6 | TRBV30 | CAWSWGPNSGANVLTF | TGTGCCTGGAGTTGGGGACCCAATTCCGGGGCCAACGTCCTGACTTTC
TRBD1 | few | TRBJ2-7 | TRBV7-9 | CASSSQGARRGEQYF | TGTGCCAGCAGCTCACAGGGGGCGCGGAGGGGCGAGCAGTACTTC
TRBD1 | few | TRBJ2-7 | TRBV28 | CASSLWGQGAREQYF | TGTGCCAGCAGTTTATGGGGACAGGGGGCGCGAGAGCAGTACTTC
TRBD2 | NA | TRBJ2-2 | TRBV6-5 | CASSRSGDGTGELFF | TGTGCCAGCAGTCGTAGCGGGGATGGTACCGGGGAGCTGTTTTTT
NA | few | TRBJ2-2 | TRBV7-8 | CASGPGKITGELFF | TGTGCCAGCGGCCCAGGGAAAATTACCGGGGAGCTGTTTTTT
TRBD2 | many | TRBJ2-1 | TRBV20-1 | CSARELADYNEQFF | TGCAGTGCTAGAGAACTAGCGGACTACAATGAGCAGTTCTTC
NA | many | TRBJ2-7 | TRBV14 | CASSQTTKQYF | TGTGCCAGCAGCCAAACAACTAAGCAGTACTTC
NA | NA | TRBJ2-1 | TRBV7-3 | CASSYGTAAGNEQFF | TGTGCCAGCAGCTACGGGACTGCGGCTGGCAATGAGCAGTTCTTC
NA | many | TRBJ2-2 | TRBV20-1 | CSALGQGWAGELFF | TGCAGTGCCCTAGGGCAGGGGTGGGCCGGGGAGCTGTTTTTT
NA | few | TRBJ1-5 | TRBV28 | CASSAVSNQPQHF | TGTGCCAGCAGTGCGGTTAGCAATCAGCCCCAGCATTTT
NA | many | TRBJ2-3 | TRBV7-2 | CASSLFDMQGSTDTQYF | TGTGCCAGCAGCTTATTTGATATGCAGGGATCGACAGATACGCAGTATTTT
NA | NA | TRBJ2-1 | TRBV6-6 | CASSTGREQFF | TGTGCCAGCAGTACTGGGAGAGAGCAGTTCTTC
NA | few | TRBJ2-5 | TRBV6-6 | CASRGGWIEETQYF | TGTGCCAGCAGAGGAGGGTGGATAGAAGAGACCCAGTACTTC
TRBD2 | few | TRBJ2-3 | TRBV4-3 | CASSPRGSGEVDTQYF | TGCGCCAGCAGCCCACGTGGTAGCGGGGAGGTGGATACGCAGTATTTT
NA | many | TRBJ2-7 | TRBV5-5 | CASSLANSPYEQYF | TGTGCCAGCAGCTTGGCCAACAGCCCCTACGAGCAGTACTTC
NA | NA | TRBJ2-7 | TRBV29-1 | CSGRGRDEQYF | TGCAGCGGACGGGGACGGGACGAGCAGTACTTC
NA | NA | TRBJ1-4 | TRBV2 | CASRLTGKKLFF | TGTGCCAGCAGGCTCACAGGGAAGAAACTGTTTTTT
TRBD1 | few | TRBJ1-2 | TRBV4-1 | CASSQGDRSQRAF | TGCGCCAGCAGCCAAGGGGACAGGAGCCAAAGGGCCTTC